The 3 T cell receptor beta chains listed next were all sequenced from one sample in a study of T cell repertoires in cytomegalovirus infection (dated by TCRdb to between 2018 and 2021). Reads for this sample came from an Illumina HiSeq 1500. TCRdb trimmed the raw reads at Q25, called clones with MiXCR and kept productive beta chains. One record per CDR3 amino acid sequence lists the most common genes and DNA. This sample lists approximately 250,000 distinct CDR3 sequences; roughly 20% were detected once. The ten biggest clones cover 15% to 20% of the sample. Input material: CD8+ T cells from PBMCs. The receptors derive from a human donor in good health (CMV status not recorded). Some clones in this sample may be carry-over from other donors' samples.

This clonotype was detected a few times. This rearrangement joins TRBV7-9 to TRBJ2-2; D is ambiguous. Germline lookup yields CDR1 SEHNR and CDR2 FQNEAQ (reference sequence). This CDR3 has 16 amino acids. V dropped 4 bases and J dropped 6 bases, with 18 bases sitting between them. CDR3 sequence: CASSSPELSGAGELFF. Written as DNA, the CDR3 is TGTGCCAGCAGCTCTCCTGAGCTTTCTGGGGCCGGGGAGCTGTTTTTT.

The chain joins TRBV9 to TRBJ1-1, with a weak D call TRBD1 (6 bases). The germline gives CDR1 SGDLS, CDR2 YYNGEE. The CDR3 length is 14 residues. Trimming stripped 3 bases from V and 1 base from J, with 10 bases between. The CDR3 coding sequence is TGTGCCAGCAGCGCATTGACAGGGAACACTGAAGCTTTCTTT. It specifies CASSALTGNTEAFF.

The CDR3 DNA follows: TGTGCCGTCAAAAAGGGGGGGACGGAAAACACCATATATTTT. Translating it yields CAVKKGGTENTIYF. V usage is TRBV10-3 and J usage is TRBJ1-3; D is possibly TRBD1 (6 bases). The CDR3 contains 14 residues. Trimming cost V 11 bases and J 6 bases, with 20 bases left between them. Germline loops: CDR1 ENHRY, CDR2 SYGVKD.